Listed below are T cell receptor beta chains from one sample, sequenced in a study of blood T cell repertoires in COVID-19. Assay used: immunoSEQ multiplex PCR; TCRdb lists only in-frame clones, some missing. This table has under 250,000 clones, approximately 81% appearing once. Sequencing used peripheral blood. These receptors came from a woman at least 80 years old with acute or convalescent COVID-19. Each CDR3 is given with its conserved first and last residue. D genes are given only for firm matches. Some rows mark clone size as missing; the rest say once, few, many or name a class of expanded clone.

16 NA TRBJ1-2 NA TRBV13 CASSLRGGVGNYGYTF TGTGCCAGCAGCTTGAGGGGAGGGGTAGGTAACTATGGCTACACCTTC
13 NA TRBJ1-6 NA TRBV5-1 CASSLARNLPLHF TGCGCCAGCAGCTTGGCCCGCAACTTACCCCTCCACTTT
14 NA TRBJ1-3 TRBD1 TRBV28 CASRWDRVGNTIYF TGTGCCAGCAGGTGGGACAGGGTTGGAAACACCATATATTTT
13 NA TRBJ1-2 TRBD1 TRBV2 CASSDQGAYGYTF TGTGCCAGCAGTGATCAGGGGGCTTATGGCTACACCTTC
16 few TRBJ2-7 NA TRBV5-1 CASSPGWRQTSYEQYF TGCGCCAGCAGCCCTGGGTGGAGACAGACCTCCTACGAGCAGTACTTC
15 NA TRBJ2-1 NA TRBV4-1 CASSGDDSSYNEQFF TGCGCCAGCAGCGGAGACGACAGCTCCTACAATGAGCAGTTCTTC
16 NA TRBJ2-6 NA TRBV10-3 CAIAAGIFSGANVLTF TGTGCCATCGCCGCGGGGATTTTCTCTGGGGCCAACGTCCTGACTTTC
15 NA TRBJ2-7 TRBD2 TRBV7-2 CASSPNGAGGKDQYF TGTGCCAGCAGCCCGAACGGGGCGGGGGGGAAAGACCAGTACTTC
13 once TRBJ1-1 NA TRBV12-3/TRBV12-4 CASTVTRGTEAFF TGTGCCAGCACCGTGACCAGGGGCACTGAAGCTTTCTTT
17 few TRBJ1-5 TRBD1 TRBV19 CASSISPGGHSNQPQHF TGTGCCAGTAGTATCTCTCCAGGGGGCCATAGCAATCAGCCCCAGCATTTT
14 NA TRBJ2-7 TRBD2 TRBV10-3 CAIRGLAGSYEQYF TGTGCCATCAGAGGACTAGCGGGGTCCTACGAGCAGTACTTC
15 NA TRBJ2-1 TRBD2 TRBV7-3 CASSPLAGGPYEQFF TGTGCCAGCAGCCCCCTAGCGGGGGGGCCATATGAGCAGTTCTTC
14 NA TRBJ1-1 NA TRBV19 CASRTQGGLTEAFF TGTGCCAGTAGGACCCAGGGAGGGCTAACTGAAGCTTTCTTT
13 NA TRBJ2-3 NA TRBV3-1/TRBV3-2 CASSQIQSDTQYF TGTGCCAGCAGCCAAATCCAGTCAGATACGCAGTATTTT
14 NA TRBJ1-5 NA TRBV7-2 CASSRGGGKEPQHF TGTGCCAGCAGCAGAGGAGGAGGTAAGGAGCCCCAGCATTTT
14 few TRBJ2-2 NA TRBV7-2 CASSVLFNTGELFF TGTGCCAGCAGCGTCCTTTTCAACACCGGGGAGCTGTTTTTT
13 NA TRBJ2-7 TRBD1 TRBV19 CASSAGQAYEQYF TGTGCCAGTAGTGCGGGACAGGCCTACGAGCAGTACTTC
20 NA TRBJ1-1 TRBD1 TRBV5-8 CASSYHGTVLQGGMNTEAFF TGTGCCAGCAGCTATCACGGGACAGTGTTACAGGGGGGCATGAACACTGAAGCTTTCTTT
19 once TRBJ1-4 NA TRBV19 CASSINLWRGHATNEKLFF TGTGCCAGTAGTATTAACCTTTGGCGGGGCCATGCAACTAATGAAAAACTGTTTTTT
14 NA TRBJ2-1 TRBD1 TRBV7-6 CASSLEGQGGEQFF TGTGCCAGCAGCTTAGAGGGACAGGGGGGTGAGCAGTTCTTC
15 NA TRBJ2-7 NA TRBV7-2 CASSLGSGEAYEQYF TGTGCCAGCAGCTTAGGTTCAGGGGAAGCCTACGAGCAGTACTTC
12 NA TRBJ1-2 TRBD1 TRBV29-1 CSVRQGIGGYTF TGCAGCGTCCGACAGGGGATCGGGGGCTACACCTTC
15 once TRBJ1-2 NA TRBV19 CASSIVDRSNYGYTF TGTGCCAGTAGTATAGTCGACAGATCTAACTATGGCTACACCTTC
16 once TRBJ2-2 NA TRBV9 CASSVDFGSRTGELFF TGTGCCAGCAGCGTAGACTTCGGGAGTCGCACCGGGGAGCTGTTTTTT
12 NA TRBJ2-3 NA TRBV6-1 CASSEVSDTQYF TGTGCCAGCAGTGAAGTATCAGATACGCAGTATTTT
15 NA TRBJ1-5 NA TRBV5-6 CASSLGRVANQPQHF TGTGCCAGCAGCTTGGGCAGGGTAGCAAATCAGCCCCAGCATTTT
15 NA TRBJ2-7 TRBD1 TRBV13 CASSLGTGGSYEQYF TGTGCCAGCAGCTTAGGGACAGGGGGTTCCTACGAGCAGTACTTC
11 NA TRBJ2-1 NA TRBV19 CASSKLREQFF TGTGCCAGTAGTAAGTTGAGGGAGCAGTTCTTC
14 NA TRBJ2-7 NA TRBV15 CATSRDPGSYEQYF TGTGCCACCAGCAGAGATCCCGGGTCCTACGAGCAGTACTTC